This T cell receptor (beta chain) was found in a study of response to subunit inactivated influenza vaccine. This clonotype was detected ten times or more. The CDR3 runs to 15 residues. Per germline, CDR1 MNHEY and CDR2 SVGAGI. With 6 bases removed from V and 4 bases from J, the gap between germline ends came to 18 bases. TCRdb ran MiXCR on the RT-PCR reads and lists one entry per CDR3 protein. The data show about 170,000 distinct CDR3 sequences, approximately 12% seen once. These data also featured in a second study, about T cells expressing NK-cell markers. Turning to that study: cDNA encoding TCR beta was synthesized via 5'RACE template switching incorporating UMIs. In sorted CD3+CD56+NKG2C+, CD3+CD56+NKG2C- and CD3+CD56-NKG2C+ T cells, TCR beta repertoires were obtained. With respect to HCMV, most of the eight sequenced donors were seropositive, and one was seronegative. Restriction of the sorted population to alpha-beta TCR T cells was achieved in several experiments with an anti-gamma-delta TCR antibody.

This receptor was taken from a man aged 45 to 65 who received an inactivated influenza vaccine. This chain links TRBV6-5 with TRBJ1-1, with D tentatively TRBD1 (5 bases). The sequencing here drew on CD8+ T cells sorted from PBMCs, taken roughly 12 days after vaccination. In nucleotides, the CDR3 is TGTGCCAGCAGGACCCCGAAGGGGACCGGCACTGAAGCTTTCTTT. It specifies CASRTPKGTGTEAFF.